This T cell receptor beta chain originates from a study of long-term antiretroviral therapy in people with HIV. Researchers ran immunoSEQ v3.0 at survey level. The assay was immunoSEQ multiplex PCR, and TCRdb's table has in-frame clones only and misses some. Altogether about 30,000 clones are present, around 80% being singletons, with the ten largest covering about a tenth. V gave up 4 bases and J gave up 6 bases; unmatched junction bases: 8. The CDR3 runs 17 residues. Germline V CDR1 and CDR2: SEHNR, FQNEAQ (reference sequence). Sampling of each donor yielded at least one pre-ART PBMC sample and at least two post-ART PBMC samples. As to this clone: Antigen specificity is unknown.

Broader study findings: Relative to transplant donor controls, diversity remained lower despite increasing after ART. Clonal expansions arising prior to ART prevailed in the repertoire at every time point.

This chain connects TRBV7-9 to TRBJ2-1; 14 nucleotides agree with TRBD2. This TCR derives from a man aged 18 to 29 with HIV. Sequencing was performed on unsorted PBMCs, taken 1.5 years before starting antiretroviral therapy. The CDR3 DNA is TGTGCCAGCAGCTCCAAACAAGGGACTAGCGGGAGCAATGAGCAGTTCTTC. Translated, it gives CASSSKQGTSGSNEQFF.